Listed below are T cell receptor beta chains from one sample, sequenced in a study of cytomegalovirus exposure and HLA in healthy donors. Method: immunoSEQ multiplex PCR; TCRdb's copy keeps in-frame clones and lacks some. This table has about 120,000 clones, nearly 80% appearing once. Sequenced input: PBMCs. All receptors derive from a woman aged 40 to 50 in good health and CMV-seronegative. Each CDR3 is given with its conserved first and last residue. D genes are given only for firm matches. Size is omitted from some rows. Given values are once, few, many or a class for expanded clones.

>NA|TRBV5-8|TRBJ2-5|NA
CASSTGHSKETQYF
TGTGCCAGCTCCACGGGACACAGCAAAGAGACCCAGTACTTC
>TRBD2|TRBV6-4|TRBJ2-1|NA
CASSEVAGYNEQFF
TGTGCCAGCAGTGAGGTAGCGGGATACAATGAGCAGTTCTTC
>TRBD1|TRBV19|TRBJ2-7|NA
CASSITGGSYEQYF
TGTGCCAGTAGTATAACAGGGGGGTCCTACGAGCAGTACTTC
>NA|TRBV6-5|TRBJ1-3|NA
CASSYEFSGNTIYF
TGTGCCAGCAGTTACGAGTTCTCTGGAAACACCATATATTTT
>NA|TRBV15|TRBJ2-7|NA
CATSSHFETYEQYF
TGTGCCACCAGCTCCCACTTTGAGACCTACGAGCAGTACTTC
>TRBD1|TRBV5-6|TRBJ2-2|NA
CASSLMTTGFTGELFF
TGTGCCAGCAGCTTGATGACGACAGGGTTCACCGGGGAGCTGTTTTTT
>NA|TRBV2|TRBJ1-2|NA
CASREPTIRYGYTF
TGTGCCAGCAGGGAACCGACAATCCGCTATGGCTACACCTTC
>NA|TRBV28|TRBJ2-2|once
CASSQGGNTGELFF
TGTGCCAGCAGCCAGGGGGGGAACACCGGGGAGCTGTTTTTT
>TRBD2|TRBV28|TRBJ2-1|NA
CASRSASGSLNEQFF
TGTGCCAGCAGGTCCGCTAGCGGGAGCTTAAATGAGCAGTTCTTC
>TRBD2|TRBV7-9|TRBJ2-7|NA
CASSPTSGLYEQYF
TGTGCCAGCAGCCCGACTAGCGGATTATACGAGCAGTACTTC